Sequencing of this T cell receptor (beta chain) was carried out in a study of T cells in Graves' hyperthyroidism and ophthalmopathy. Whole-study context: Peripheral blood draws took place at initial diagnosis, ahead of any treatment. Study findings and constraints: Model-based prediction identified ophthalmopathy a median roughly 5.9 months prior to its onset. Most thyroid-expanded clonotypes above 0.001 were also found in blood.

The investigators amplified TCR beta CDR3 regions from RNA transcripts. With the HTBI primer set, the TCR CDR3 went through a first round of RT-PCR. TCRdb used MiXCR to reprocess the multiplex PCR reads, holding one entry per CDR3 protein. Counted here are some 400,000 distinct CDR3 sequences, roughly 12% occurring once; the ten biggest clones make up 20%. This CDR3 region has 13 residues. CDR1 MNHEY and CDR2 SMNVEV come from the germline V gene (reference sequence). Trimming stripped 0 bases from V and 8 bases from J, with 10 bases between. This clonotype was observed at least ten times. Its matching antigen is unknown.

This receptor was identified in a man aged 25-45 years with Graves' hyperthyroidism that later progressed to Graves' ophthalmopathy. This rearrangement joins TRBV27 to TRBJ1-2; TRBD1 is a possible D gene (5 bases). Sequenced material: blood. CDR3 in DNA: TGTGCCAGCAGTTTATCCGGACATAGGGGCTACACCTTC. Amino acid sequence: CASSLSGHRGYTF.